These 27 T cell receptor beta chains were sequenced from one sample in a study of regulatory T cells in long-lasting Graves disease. The time point: newly diagnosed GD, antithyroid drugs for less than 3 months. PBMC-derived RNA was used for the TCR library. To make TCR beta libraries, researchers used iRepertoire HTBI primers and Arm-PCR of CDR3 regions. TCRdb re-derived calls from the multiplex PCR reads in MiXCR, one entry per CDR3 protein. This table holds 550,000 or so distinct CDR3 sequences, 12% found once. This sample was also put to use in a study of T cells in Graves' hyperthyroidism and ophthalmopathy.

The sequenced sample was peripheral blood mononuclear cells (PBMCs), obtained at new diagnosis, from a patient treated with antithyroid drugs. The receptors come from a woman between 25 and 40 years old with Graves disease.

This clonotype was seen at least ten times. The V and J genes are TRBV28 and TRBJ2-6, with 7 nucleotides matching TRBD1. From germline, CDR1 is MDHEN and CDR2 SYDVKM. V lost 3 bases, J lost 5 bases, and 10 bases stayed unmatched. The CDR3 is 17 residues long. This CDR3 reads CASSLGRGSLWANVLTF. CDR3 DNA: TGTGCCAGCAGTTTGGGCAGGGGGTCCCTCTGGGCCAACGTCCTGACTTTC.

The sample holds a few counts of this clonotype. V and J are TRBV19 and TRBJ2-2, with D perhaps matching TRBD1 or TRBD2 (5 bases each). Trimming cost V 10 bases and J 4 bases, with 28 bases left between them. The CDR3 length is 18 residues. Germline values: CDR1 LNHDA, CDR2 SQIVND (reference sequence). The CDR3 DNA reads as TGTGCCATCCCACTGGGACCCGGGACCCTGATGGGCACCGGGGAGCTGTTTTTT. Protein: CAIPLGPGTLMGTGELFF.

This clonotype was seen ten or more times. The rearrangement links TRBV12-3 or TRBV12-4 to TRBJ1-2; 11 bases map to TRBD1. There are 15 residues in the CDR3. V was clipped by 6 bases and J by 4 bases; unmatched bases: 7. CDR3 sequence: CASSRLGTGGYGYTF. The CDR3 bases are TGTGCCAGCAGCAGACTAGGGACAGGGGGCTATGGCTACACCTTC.

This clonotype has at least ten counts. This chain links TRBV12-3 or TRBV12-4 with TRBJ2-5; a possible D gene is TRBD1 (5 bases). The CDR3 consists of 13 residues. V lost 7 bases, J lost 5 bases, and 14 bases lay in between. The CDR3 DNA reads as TGTGCCAGCACCCACGGACAAGGGGAGACCCAGTACTTC. Translation: CASTHGQGETQYF.

This clonotype has a count of ten or more. J is TRBJ1-1 and V is TRBV7-9; maybe TRBD1 (5 bases). The CDR3 runs to 11 residues. Looked up from germline, CDR1 is SEHNR and CDR2 is FQNEAQ (reference sequence). The germline V and J ends were trimmed by 4 bases and 8 bases, with 8 bases remaining between them. This chain's CDR3 is CASSYRDEAFF. The CDR3 coding sequence is TGTGCCAGCAGCTACCGGGACGAAGCTTTCTTT.

This clonotype was observed many times. V gene TRBV28 combines with J gene TRBJ1-6, with D maybe TRBD1 (5 bases). Germline V gene data show CDR1 as MDHEN and CDR2 as SYDVKM. The CDR3 is 14 amino acids. The V end lost 3 bases, the J end lost 11 bases, and 14 bases lay between the germline ends. The CDR3 sequence is CASSFAREGPPLHF. The CDR3, as DNA: TGTGCCAGCAGTTTTGCCAGGGAGGGTCCACCCCTCCACTTT. Variable domain in full (rest from reference TRBV28 and TRBJ1-6): DVKVTQSSRYLVKRTGEKVFLECVQDMDHENMFWYRQDPGLGLRLIYFSYDVKMKEKGDIPEGYSVSREKKERFSLILESASTNQTSMYLCASSFAREGPPLHFGNGTRLTVT.

This clonotype was seen at least ten times. The chain carries TRBV12-3 or TRBV12-4 and TRBJ1-4; the match to TRBD1 covers 8 bases. The CDR3 spans 14 residues. V dropped 6 bases and J dropped 8; count of bases not matched to a gene: 8. The CDR3 sequence is CASSAQGVREKLFF. In DNA form, the CDR3 reads TGTGCCAGCAGCGCACAGGGGGTACGGGAAAAACTGTTTTTT.

This clonotype was picked up many times. The V gene is TRBV4-2, the J gene TRBJ2-5, with 8 nucleotides matching TRBD2. This CDR3 is built from 15 residues. Germline V gene lookup returns CDR1 LGHNA and CDR2 YNFKEQ. Trimming cost V 0 bases and J 1 base; bases outside gene matches: 1. In DNA form, the CDR3 reads TGTGCCAGCAGCCAAGATCGGGAGGGCCAAGAGACCCAGTACTTC. Amino acid sequence: CASSQDREGQETQYF.

This clonotype was counted many times. This rearrangement joins TRBV7-2 to TRBJ1-1; D is unresolved. The V and J ends lost 5 bases and 4 bases respectively, with 11 bases between them. CDR1 is SGHTA and CDR2 is FQGNSA in the germline V gene. The CDR3 totals 13 residues. The CDR3 coding sequence is TGTGCCAGCAGCCGAGGGAGGTTCACTGAAGCTTTCTTT. It translates to CASSRGRFTEAFF.

This clonotype was observed at least ten times. The chain carries TRBV9 and TRBJ2-2, with D unclear. CDR3 length: 15 amino acids. V gave up 3 bases and J gave up 3 bases, with 12 bases separating them. Germline CDR1 SGDLS, CDR2 YYNGEE. The DNA of the CDR3 is TGTGCCAGCAGCGCTTACAAGTCACACACCGGGGAGCTGTTTTTT. It yields the protein CASSAYKSHTGELFF.

This clonotype came up many times. This chain connects TRBV28 to TRBJ2-3; the match to TRBD2 covers 7 bases. This CDR3 has 17 amino acids. Germline V gene sequence: CDR1 MDHEN, CDR2 SYDVKM. The ends lost 2 bases at V and 5 bases at J; junction bases unmatched: 13. The CDR3 DNA reads TGTGCCAGCAGTTTAAGGTCTCGCGGGAGTGGCGGAGATACGCAGTATTTT. Translating it yields CASSLRSRGSGGDTQYF.

In its sample, this clonotype was seen many times. This chain uses TRBV12-3 or TRBV12-4 with TRBJ2-7; the D gene is possibly TRBD2 (6 bases). Trimming took 6 bases from V and 7 from J, leaving 19 bases between them. The CDR3 is 14 amino acids. Here the CDR3 DNA reads TGTGCCAGCAGCCACGGGGAACTAGCACGGGAGCAGTACTTC. As protein: CASSHGELAREQYF.

This clonotype was counted a few times. The V call is TRBV15, the J call TRBJ2-1; 13 positions agree with TRBD2. In germline, CDR1 is LNHNV, CDR2 YYDKDF (reference sequence). The CDR3 loop spans 18 amino acids. Unmatched junction bases numbered 11, after V lost 5 bases and J lost 4 bases. The CDR3 sequence: CATSSERGLAGKYNEQFF. In DNA form, the CDR3 reads TGTGCCACCAGCTCAGAAAGGGGACTAGCGGGAAAGTACAATGAGCAGTTCTTC.

As regards this clonotype: A clone one base away is much larger, so this may be a read error. CDR3: CASSSGTFVEQYF. The CDR3 DNA reads as TGTGCCAGCAGTTCCGGGACGTTTGTGGAGCAGTACTTC. The chain carries TRBV2 and TRBJ2-7; the D call may be TRBD1 or TRBD2 (5 bases each). CDR3 length equals 13 residues. The V end was cut by 5 bases, the J end by 7 bases, with 15 bases between. Germline V lookup: CDR1 SNHLY, CDR2 FYNNEI. The full variable domain, with the rest looked up from reference TRBV2 and TRBJ2-7, is EPEVTQTPSHQVTQMGQEVILRCVPISNHLYFYWYRQILGQKVEFLVSFYNNEISEKSEIFDDQFSVERPDGSNFTLKIRSTKLEDSAMYFCASSSGTFVEQYFGPGTRLTVT.

In its sample, this clonotype was seen many times. The J gene is TRBJ2-1, the V gene TRBV3-1; the D gene is possibly TRBD2 (5 bases). Germline CDR1 and CDR2: LGHDT and YNNKEL (reference sequence). V was cut by 4 bases and J by 8 bases, with 18 bases left in between. CDR3 length: 15 residues. The CDR3 spells CASSLTRTLSHEQFF. The DNA for the CDR3 is TGTGCCAGCAGCCTCACCCGGACTTTGAGTCATGAGCAGTTCTTC.

This clonotype was counted many times. Because the CDR3's place on the DNA is in doubt, the DNA is left out and the CDR3 is given as listed by TCRdb. The chain combines TRBV12-3 or TRBV12-4 with TRBJ1-2; TRBD1, the table's D call, lacks a check against the DNA. The CDR3 spans 15 amino acids, including both terminal residues. The CDR3 loop is CASSLVSSGRAGYTF.

This clonotype was counted at least ten times. The gene calls are TRBV20-1 and TRBJ2-7; 9 bases line up with TRBD2. V shed 6 bases and J 4 bases; nucleotides not matched to a gene: 7. Germline CDR1 is DFQATT and CDR2 is SNEGSKA (reference sequence). The CDR3 spans 13 residues. CDR3 in DNA: TGCAGTGCCTCGGCGGGAGGGCTTTACGAGCAGTACTTC. It translates to CSASAGGLYEQYF.

This clonotype was recorded many times. The V and J genes are TRBV2 and TRBJ2-7; a possible D gene is TRBD2 (6 bases). Trimming removed 2 bases at V and 0 bases at J, with 11 bases between. Germline V gene lookup returns CDR1 SNHLY and CDR2 FYNNEI. The CDR3 runs 15 residues. CDR3 sequence: CASSERGGNSYEQYF. The CDR3 bases are TGTGCCAGCAGTGAACGTGGCGGGAACTCCTACGAGCAGTACTTC.

A note on this clonotype: Mismatch with germline at one junction end may stem from a read error. CDR3 sequence: CASSSGLAGSEQFF. The CDR3 DNA is TGTGCTAGCAGTTCGGGACTAGCGGGATCTGAGCAGTTCTTC. V is TRBV7-7 and J is TRBJ2-1, with TRBD2 matching over 13 bases. The CDR3 spans 14 residues. Per the germline V gene, CDR1 is SSHAT and CDR2 is FNYEAQ (reference sequence). Supplemented by reference TRBV7-7 and TRBJ2-1, the full variable domain reads GAGVSQSPRYKVTKRGQDVTLRCDPISSHATLYWYQQALGQGPEFLTYFNYEAQPDKSGLPSDRFSAERPEGSISTLTIQRTEQRDSAMYRCASSSGLAGSEQFFGPGTRLTVL.

This clonotype was counted ten times or more. The chain combines TRBV12-3 or TRBV12-4 with TRBJ2-3; 7 bases line up with TRBD1. The V segment lost 6 bases and the J segment 2 bases; nucleotides outside the gene matches: 11. The CDR3 covers 16 residues. The CDR3: CASRYSGDRNTDTQYF. The CDR3, as DNA: TGTGCCAGCAGGTATTCTGGGGACAGAAACACAGATACGCAGTATTTT.

In this sample, this clonotype turned up many times. This chain uses TRBV20-1 with TRBJ2-5; D not certain. CDR3 length: 15 residues. CDR1 is DFQATT, CDR2 SNEGSKA, per germline (reference sequence). V lost 6 bases and J 2 bases, leaving 19 bases between the germline ends. The CDR3 nucleotides read TGCAGTGCGTGCCGGCCCGGCCTCGGACAAGAGACCCAGTACTTC. It codes for CSACRPGLGQETQYF.

A few counts support this clonotype. V usage is TRBV10-3 and J usage is TRBJ2-7, with D possibly being TRBD1 (6 bases). The V gene lost 5 bases and the J gene lost 3 bases, with 14 bases spanning the gap. The CDR3 runs to 14 residues. Germline loops: CDR1 ENHRY, CDR2 SYGVKD. DNA of the CDR3: TGTGCCATCAGTTCTCAGACAGGAGACTACGAGCAGTACTTC. Its translation: CAISSQTGDYEQYF.

This clonotype was counted at least ten times. The chain links TRBV4-1 to TRBJ2-3; 10 bases are shared with TRBD2. Germline values: CDR1 MGHRA, CDR2 YSYEKL. The CDR3 is 17 amino acids. The V segment lost 5 bases and the J segment 2 bases; nucleotides outside the gene matches: 10. In DNA, the CDR3 is TGCGCCAGCAGCAGACGTTCCACTAGCGGGAACACAGATACGCAGTATTTT. It is translated as CASSRRSTSGNTDTQYF.

This clonotype has at least ten counts. This chain's CDR3 is CASSLSDRDAHTEAFF. The CDR3 DNA follows: TGTGCCAGCAGCCTCTCGGACAGGGACGCCCACACTGAAGCTTTCTTT. The chain employs TRBV3-1 and TRBJ1-1; 8 nucleotides match TRBD1. Looked up from germline, CDR1 is LGHDT and CDR2 is YNNKEL (reference sequence). The CDR3 loop spans 16 amino acids. V lost 4 bases and J lost 3; bases outside the gene matches: 10.

This clonotype showed up many times. This sequence joins TRBV6-1 and TRBJ1-6, with D uncertain. The CDR3 has 12 amino acids. The V end was cut by 9 bases, the J end by 8 bases, with 11 bases between. Per germline, CDR1 MNHNS and CDR2 SASEGT. CDR3 bases: TGTGCCAGTGGCCGTGGGTATTCACCCCTCCACTTT. It encodes CASGRGYSPLHF.

Worth noting for this clonotype: With a much larger clone just one base away, this may be a read error. The V and J genes are TRBV24-1 and TRBJ2-5; weak D call: TRBD2 (5 bases). This CDR3 has 17 amino acids. From germline, CDR1 is KGHDR and CDR2 SFDVKD. The CDR3 DNA is TGTGCCACCAGTGACCCACGGACGGGGAGCTCCTACAATGAGCAGTCCTTC. The encoded protein is CATSDPRTGSSYNEQSF.

The chain joins TRBV19 to TRBJ2-1; TRBD2 matches 12 bases. Trimming at V came to 4 bases and at J to 6 bases, leaving 7 bases not matched to a gene. This CDR3 is built from 16 residues. CDR1 is LNHDA, CDR2 SQIVND, per germline (reference sequence). The CDR3 DNA sequence: TGTGCCAGTAGTACCTCCGGGACTAGCGGGCGCAATGAGCAGTTCTTC. Its translation is CASSTSGTSGRNEQFF.